This T cell receptor beta chain comes out of a study of blood T cell repertoires in COVID-19. Study at large: The study drew acute and convalescent COVID-19 samples from the United States, Italy and Spain. PBMCs, B-cell-depleted T cells, or T cells were the source of the cDNA or gDNA that made up the material.

Methods used by the authors: Estimation of nucleated cell counts was performed using reference gene primer amplification. The table came from immunoSEQ multiplex PCR; TCRdb's copy has only in-frame clones and leaves some out. V, J and clone size reflect that table, while D and trimming were determined from the DNA. The table records about 51,000 clones, 80% to 95% of them present only once. The germline CDR1 and CDR2 sequences are MGHRA and YSYEKL. This CDR3 contains 15 residues. V lost 0 bases and J 4 bases, leaving 12 bases between the germline ends. What was sequenced was peripheral blood. The TCR comes from a man aged 50 or older with acute or convalescent COVID-19. V and J are TRBV4-1 and TRBJ2-5; possibly TRBD2 for D (6 bases). The CDR3 sequence: CASSQDDTSRETQYF. CDR3 DNA: TGCGCCAGCAGCCAAGATGATACTAGCCGAGAGACCCAGTACTTC.